This record covers a single T cell receptor (beta chain). This sample stems from a study of blood T cell repertoires in COVID-19. Study-level information: The samples span acute and convalescent COVID-19 from the United States, Italy and Spain. PBMCs, B-cell-depleted T cells, or T cells provided the cDNA or gDNA that made up the material.

Authors' analysis steps: Using reference gene primer amplification, nucleated cell counts were estimated. Generated by immunoSEQ multiplex PCR, the TCRdb table keeps only in-frame clones and is missing some. That table supplies the V and J calls and clone size; D and trimming were determined from the DNA. The sample records roughly 80,000 clones, approximately 80% being singletons. The ends were cut back, 2 bases at V and 8 bases at J, with 12 bases in the middle. CDR3 length: 13 residues. The germline gives CDR1 MNHEY, CDR2 SMNVEV (reference sequence). V gene TRBV27 combines with J gene TRBJ1-1; a weak D match, TRBD1 (6 bases). The sample was peripheral blood. The sequence derives from a woman aged 55 to 70 with acute or convalescent COVID-19. The CDR3 coding sequence is TGTGCCAGCAGTTTAGTGGCAGGGGAGGAAGCTTTCTTT. Translating it yields CASSLVAGEEAFF.